This T cell receptor (beta chain) was documented in a study of CD8 T cells in Susac syndrome. The CDR3 runs to 15 residues. Unmatched junction bases numbered 11, after V lost 5 bases and J lost 6 bases. Germline V gives CDR1 LGHNT, CDR2 FRNRAP. This clonotype was found once. RNA totalling about 0.45 to 1 ug underwent reverse transcription with random hexamers. Each CDR3 protein is one row after TCRdb ran MiXCR on the immunoSEQ multiplex PCR reads. The table lists 200,000 to 250,000 distinct CDR3 sequences, 94% of them singletons. The sample comprised CD4+ T cells from PBMCs. The chain has TRBV12-5 and TRBJ1-2, with 8 bases identical to TRBD1. The source is a human donor with Susac syndrome. The CDR3 bases are TGTGCTAGTGGTCCCTGGGGACAGGCTACGGATGGCTACACCTTC. This sequence encodes CASGPWGQATDGYTF.